This T cell receptor beta chain was observed in a study of T cells after somatic rescue of genetic block. Using immunoSEQ multiplex PCR, the repertoire was profiled, and TCRdb retains in-frame clones only, with some absent. Here the sample spans about 13,000 clones, 60% to 75% being singletons. The germline V gene encodes CDR1 KGHSH and CDR2 LQKENI. CDR3 length equals 16 residues. V was shortened by 3 bases and J by 0 bases, with 14 bases between the two germline ends. The receptor was isolated from a boy between 5 and 17 years old. The sequenced sample was peripheral blood mononuclear cells (PBMCs). The V and J genes are TRBV18 and TRBJ1-1; D is possibly TRBD1 (5 bases). In nucleotides, the CDR3 is TGTGCCAGCTCACCGGGGGGACCTAACATGAACACTGAAGCTTTCTTT. Translated: CASSPGGPNMNTEAFF. Supplemented by reference TRBV18 and TRBJ1-1, the full variable domain reads NAGVMQNPRHLVRRRGQEARLRCSPMKGHSHVYWYRQLPEEGLKFMVYLQKENIIDESGMPKERFSAEFPKEGPSILRIQQVVRGDSAAYFCASSPGGPNMNTEAFFGQGTRLTVV.